This TCR beta chain came from a study of Tregs in tolerant kidney transplant recipients. In regard to this clone: Its specificity is not known. The read ends 3 residues before the CDR3 terminus; that terminus is restored from the germline J gene.

Study conclusions and caveats: Few patients were studied, so findings need validation in larger groups. Changing PCR primers prevented nucleotide comparison between some patients' samples.

The protocol was immunoSEQ multiplex PCR, while the TCRdb copy is restricted to in-frame clones and leaves out a portion. The sample holds about 52,000 clones. V gave up 1 base and J gave up 5 bases, with 12 bases separating them. Germline loops: CDR1 SGHRS, CDR2 YFSETQ. This CDR3 has 14 residues. This receptor was taken from a human donor who received a combined kidney and bone marrow transplant. V and J are TRBV5-1 and TRBJ1-1, with TRBD1 as a possible D gene (5 bases). Sequences were derived from CD4+ T cells from blood, sampled before the transplant. The DNA read from the CDR3 is TGCGCCAGCAGCTTGACGGGGGGTCCGACTGAA. It is translated as CASSLTGGPTE. The full CDR3 protein reads CASSLTGGPTEAFF.